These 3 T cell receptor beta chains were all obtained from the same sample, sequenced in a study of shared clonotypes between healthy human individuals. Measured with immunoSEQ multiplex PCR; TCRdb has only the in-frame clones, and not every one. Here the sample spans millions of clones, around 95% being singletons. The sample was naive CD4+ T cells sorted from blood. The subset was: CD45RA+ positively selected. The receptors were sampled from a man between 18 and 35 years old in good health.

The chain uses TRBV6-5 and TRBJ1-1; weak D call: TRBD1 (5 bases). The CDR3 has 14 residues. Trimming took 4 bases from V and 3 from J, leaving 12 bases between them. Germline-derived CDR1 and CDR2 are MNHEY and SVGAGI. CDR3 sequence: CASSFRGTHTEAFF. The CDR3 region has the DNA TGTGCCAGCAGTTTTAGGGGTACCCACACTGAAGCTTTCTTT.

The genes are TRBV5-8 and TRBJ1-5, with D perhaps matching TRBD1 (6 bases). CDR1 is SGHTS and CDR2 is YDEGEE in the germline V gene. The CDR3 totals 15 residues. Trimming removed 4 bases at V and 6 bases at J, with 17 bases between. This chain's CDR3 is CASSPVGGAVQPQHF. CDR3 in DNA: TGTGCCAGCAGCCCGGTGGGGGGGGCCGTTCAGCCCCAGCATTTT.

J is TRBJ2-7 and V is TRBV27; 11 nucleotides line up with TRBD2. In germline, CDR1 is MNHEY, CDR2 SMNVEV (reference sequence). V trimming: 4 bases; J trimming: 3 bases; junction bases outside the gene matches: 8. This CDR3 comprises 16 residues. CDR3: CASSSTLGLAVYEQYF. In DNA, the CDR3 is TGTGCCAGCAGTTCCACCCTGGGACTAGCGGTCTACGAGCAGTACTTC.